The 30 T cell receptor beta chains in this list originate from one sample, sequenced in a study of patients and donors after allogeneic stem cell transplantation. TCRdb used MiXCR to reprocess the RT-PCR reads, holding one entry per CDR3 protein. This sample has about 960,000 distinct CDR3 sequences; about a sixth occur once, and the top ten carry 5% to 6.5%. The sample taken for sequencing was blood, either unsorted or a sorted T cell fraction (not recorded which). The source of these receptors is a human donor who was either an allogeneic HSCT recipient or a stem cell or donor lymphocyte infusion donor (not recorded which). It is not recorded whose cells these are; they may come from a transplant donor.

There are many counts of this clonotype. The chain carries TRBV12-3 or TRBV12-4 and TRBJ2-2; 8 positions match TRBD2. CDR3 size: 15 residues. V trimming: 4 bases; J trimming: 4 bases; junction bases outside the gene matches: 5. The CDR3 loop is CASSSVGGATGELFF. The CDR3 DNA reads TGTGCCAGCAGTTCAGTCGGGGGGGCCACCGGGGAGCTGTTTTTT.

The chain joins TRBV9 to TRBJ2-1; D gene uncertain. Germline values: CDR1 SGDLS, CDR2 YYNGEE. Trimming removed 2 bases at V and 8 bases at J, with 8 bases between. CDR3 length equals 12 residues. CDR3 bases: TGTGCCAGCAGCGTTCTTTGGGATGAGCAGTTCTTC. Encoded protein: CASSVLWDEQFF.

This clonotype was counted only a few times. The chain recombines TRBV4-1 with TRBJ2-7; TRBD2 matches 10 bases. This CDR3 has 15 residues. From germline, CDR1 is MGHRA and CDR2 YSYEKL. Unmatched junction bases numbered 4, after V lost 3 bases and J lost 2 bases. The CDR3, as DNA: TGCGCCAGCAGCCAGCCTAGCGGGGGTACCTACGAGCAGTACTTC. It yields the protein CASSQPSGGTYEQYF.

In its sample, this clonotype was seen a few times. The chain's CDR3 is CASSHRSQTEAFF. CDR3 DNA: TGCGCCAGCAGCCATAGATCGCAAACTGAAGCTTTCTTT. The chain uses TRBV4-3 and TRBJ1-1; D remains unclear. V was trimmed by 3 bases and J by 5 bases, leaving 10 bases between them. Per the germline V gene, CDR1 is LGHNA and CDR2 is YSLEER. This CDR3 region has 13 residues.

The V and J genes are TRBV7-8 and TRBJ2-5, with 10 bases lining up with TRBD2. The CDR3 loop spans 17 amino acids. V lost 3 bases and J lost 5; bases outside the gene matches: 12. CDR1 and CDR2 (germline): SGHVS, FQNEAQ. The CDR3 sequence: CASSFTGTSAVLETQYF. The CDR3 DNA sequence: TGTGCCAGCAGCTTCACCGGGACTAGCGCCGTCCTTGAGACCCAGTACTTC.

The CDR3 sequence is CASSPKGTGASNQPQHF. CDR3 coding DNA: TGTGCCAGCAGTCCTAAAGGGACAGGGGCTAGCAATCAGCCCCAGCATTTT. This chain links TRBV6-1 with TRBJ1-5, with 10 bases that match TRBD1. The CDR3 spans 17 residues. The germline V gene encodes CDR1 MNHNS and CDR2 SASEGT. Trimming cost V 5 bases and J 0 bases; bases outside gene matches: 7.

V and J are TRBV6-4 and TRBJ2-2; D unresolved. The germline V and J ends were trimmed by 3 bases and 7 bases, with 3 bases remaining between them. CDR3 size: 11 residues. The germline CDR1 and CDR2 sequences are MRHNA and SNTAGT. The CDR3 here is CASSEGGELFF. CDR3 nucleotides: TGTGCCAGCAGTGAAGGCGGGGAGCTGTTTTTT.

The V gene is TRBV6-6, the J gene TRBJ1-5, with a tentative D call TRBD1 (6 bases). V gave up 5 bases and J gave up 5 bases, with 10 bases separating them. CDR1 and CDR2 from the germline V gene are MNHNY and SVGAGI (reference sequence). The CDR3 runs 13 residues. The CDR3 DNA is TGTGCCAGCAGTCAACAGGGAGATCAGCCCCAGCATTTT. Protein sequence: CASSQQGDQPQHF.

This clonotype has only a few counts. The chain joins TRBV6-2 or TRBV6-3 to TRBJ1-2, with 9 bases aligning to TRBD1. Trimming took 8 bases from V and 5 from J; bases not matched to a gene: 3. The germline CDR1 and CDR2 sequences are MNHEY and SVGEGT. The CDR3 loop spans 12 amino acids. The DNA of the CDR3 is TGTGCCAGCGCGGACAGGGGATATGGCTACACCTTC. Translated, it gives CASADRGYGYTF.

This chain connects TRBV5-1 to TRBJ2-5, with 9 positions matching TRBD1. Germline trimming cut 4 bases from V and 2 bases from J; bases unmatched to any gene: 6. CDR3 size: 15 residues. Germline values: CDR1 SGHRS, CDR2 YFSETQ. The CDR3 is CASSEGTGSQETQYF. In DNA, the CDR3 is TGCGCCAGCAGCGAAGGGACAGGGAGTCAAGAGACCCAGTACTTC.

The chain recombines TRBV7-3 with TRBJ2-7; the D is unclear. The ends were cut back, 2 bases at V and 6 bases at J, with 14 bases in the middle. CDR1 and CDR2 from the germline V gene are SGHTA and FQGTGA. The CDR3 runs to 14 residues. This chain's CDR3 is CASSLAQGSSEQYF. The CDR3 DNA sequence: TGTGCCAGCAGCTTAGCCCAAGGGTCGTCCGAGCAGTACTTC.

This clonotype has just a few counts. The chain uses TRBV5-6 and TRBJ2-7, with D maybe TRBD2 (5 bases). Between the trimmed V and J ends, which lost 0 bases and 1 base, there was a span of 11 bases. CDR3 length equals 15 residues. Looked up from germline, CDR1 is SGHDT and CDR2 is YYEEEE. The chain's CDR3 is CASSLVGKASYEQYF. CDR3 DNA: TGTGCCAGCAGCTTGGTCGGGAAGGCTTCCTACGAGCAGTACTTC.

The chain employs TRBV5-1 and TRBJ2-3, with 8 bases identical to TRBD2. This CDR3 contains 15 residues. With 4 bases clipped from V and 2 bases from J, the junction kept 6 bases outside the gene matches. The V gene's germline CDR1 is SGHRS and CDR2 YFSETQ. CDR3 nucleotide sequence: TGCGCCAGCAGCGGAGGAGCGGGGGTCACAGATACGCAGTATTTT. It codes for CASSGGAGVTDTQYF.

The chain employs TRBV20-1 and TRBJ1-4; D is unresolved. CDR3 length: 15 residues. The germline gives CDR1 DFQATT, CDR2 SNEGSKA (reference sequence). Trimming stripped 0 bases from V and 6 bases from J, with 14 bases between. Here the CDR3 reads CSARDRRASDEKLFF. Written as DNA, the CDR3 is TGCAGTGCTAGAGATCGAAGGGCGTCCGATGAAAAACTGTTTTTT.

This clonotype was seen a few times. The chain recombines TRBV21-1 with TRBJ2-5; the table's D call, TRBD1, has no DNA check behind it. TRBV21-1 is a pseudogene. The CDR3 is 15 residues long. This CDR3 is CASSSWTGRGETQYF. The CDR3 coding sequence is TGTGCCAGCAGTTCCTGGACAGGGAGAGGGGAGACCCAGTACTTC.

This clonotype was found many times. This chain uses TRBV12-3 or TRBV12-4 with TRBJ2-1; possibly TRBD1 or TRBD2 for D (5 bases each). The CDR3 has 17 residues. Trimming removed 6 bases from V and 4 bases from J, with 22 bases in between. CDR3 sequence: CASRLGYRDAPYNEQFF. CDR3 DNA: TGTGCCAGCAGACTGGGATACCGGGACGCCCCTTACAATGAGCAGTTCTTC.

This clonotype has at least ten counts. The chain uses TRBV4-2 and TRBJ2-3, with TRBD2 identical over 14 bases. The germline V gene has CDR1 LGHNA and CDR2 YNFKEQ. The CDR3 has 19 residues. V shed 0 bases, J shed 6 bases, and the junction held 11 bases outside the gene matches. CDR3 amino acids: CASSQEIRGLAGGADTQYF. The CDR3 DNA follows: TGTGCCAGCAGCCAAGAGATTCGAGGACTAGCGGGGGGCGCGGATACGCAGTATTTT.

This chain uses TRBV11-2 with TRBJ2-1; tentative D call: TRBD2 (6 bases). This CDR3 has 19 residues. Trimming cost V 5 bases and J 1 base, with 24 bases left between them. CDR1 is SGHAT and CDR2 is FQNNGV in the germline V gene. The CDR3 sequence: CASSPHWLASRGSYNEQFF. CDR3 bases: TGTGCCAGCAGCCCGCACTGGCTAGCGAGTCGGGGTTCCTACAATGAGCAGTTCTTC.

The genes are TRBV6-1 and TRBJ2-7; D gene uncertain. Trimming pared 5 bases from V and 0 bases from J, leaving 8 bases between. Germline V gene lookup returns CDR1 MNHNS and CDR2 SASEGT. The CDR3 is made up of 13 amino acids. DNA for the CDR3: TGTGCCAGCAGTAATCCTCCCTCCTACGAGCAGTACTTC. This sequence encodes CASSNPPSYEQYF.

This clonotype was counted between two and nine times. This sequence joins TRBV12-3 or TRBV12-4 and TRBJ2-1; TRBD2 matches 11 bases. The V and J ends lost 5 bases and 8 bases, in that order; junction bases with no gene match: 11. The length of the CDR3 is 16 residues. CDR3 in amino acids: CASSLGTSGLGDEQFF. CDR3 nucleotides: TGTGCCAGCAGTCTCGGGACTAGCGGACTAGGCGATGAGCAGTTCTTC.

Only a few counts were recorded for this clonotype. The chain couples TRBV4-1 to TRBJ1-5; the D is unclear. The V gene lost 4 bases and the J gene lost 5 bases, with 9 bases spanning the gap. Germline V gene data show CDR1 as MGHRA and CDR2 as YSYEKL. This CDR3 region has 13 residues. CDR3 bases: TGCGCCAGCAGCCCCCTCAGAGATCAGCCCCAGCATTTT. Amino acids: CASSPLRDQPQHF.

The DNA for the CDR3 is TGTGCCAGCAGCCCTCCGGGGGCGAGTGGCTACACCTTC. Its protein is CASSPPGASGYTF. The J gene is TRBJ1-2, the V gene TRBV7-7; D perhaps matches TRBD1 (6 bases). V lost 5 bases to trimming and J lost 7 bases, with 14 bases between them. The V gene's germline CDR1 is SSHAT and CDR2 FNYEAQ (reference sequence). CDR3 length: 13 amino acids. Variable domain in full (rest from reference TRBV7-7 and TRBJ1-2): GAGVSQSPRYKVTKRGQDVTLRCDPISSHATLYWYQQALGQGPEFLTYFNYEAQPDKSGLPSDRFSAERPEGSISTLTIQRTEQRDSAMYRCASSPPGASGYTFGSGTRLTVV.

The chain carries TRBV18 and TRBJ2-2, with 7 bases aligning to TRBD1. V dropped 3 bases and J dropped 5; count of bases not matched to a gene: 3. There are 14 residues in the CDR3. Germline lookup yields CDR1 KGHSH and CDR2 LQKENI. The CDR3 DNA reads as TGTGCCAGCTCACCTACACAGGGGACCGGGGAGCTGTTTTTT. It is translated as CASSPTQGTGELFF. Full variable domain (rest looked up from reference TRBV18 and TRBJ2-2): NAGVMQNPRHLVRRRGQEARLRCSPMKGHSHVYWYRQLPEEGLKFMVYLQKENIIDESGMPKERFSAEFPKEGPSILRIQQVVRGDSAAYFCASSPTQGTGELFFGEGSRLTVL.

The rearrangement links TRBV4-3 to TRBJ2-3; tentative D call: TRBD1 (5 bases). The germline V gene encodes CDR1 LGHNA and CDR2 YSLEER. Trimming removed 1 base at V and 2 bases at J, with 10 bases between. The CDR3 runs to 15 residues. CDR3 DNA: TGCGCCAGCAGCCAAGCCGACAGACTCACAGATACGCAGTATTTT. Translating gives CASSQADRLTDTQYF.

This clonotype occurred a few times. The V and J genes are TRBV12-3 or TRBV12-4 and TRBJ1-2, with D tentatively TRBD1 (6 bases). This CDR3 contains 16 residues. V lost 5 bases and J lost 2, with 18 bases in between. The CDR3 here is CASSPGMDRPNYGYTF. CDR3 nucleotides: TGTGCCAGCAGTCCAGGGATGGACAGACCAAACTATGGCTACACCTTC.

The chain has TRBV2 and TRBJ1-2; a possible D gene is TRBD1 (6 bases). Looked up from germline, CDR1 is SNHLY and CDR2 is FYNNEI. The CDR3 runs to 12 residues. Trimming took off 6 bases at V and 8 bases at J, with 13 bases between the two ends. The CDR3 DNA follows: TGTGCCAGCAGGGGGACCACAGGGGGCTACACCTTC. Amino acids: CASRGTTGGYTF. The entire variable domain, with the rest obtained from reference TRBV2 and TRBJ1-2, is as follows: EPEVTQTPSHQVTQMGQEVILRCVPISNHLYFYWYRQILGQKVEFLVSFYNNEISEKSEIFDDQFSVERPDGSNFTLKIRSTKLEDSAMYFCASRGTTGGYTFGSGTRLTVV.

This chain joins TRBV11-2 and TRBJ2-1; D gene uncertain. This CDR3 contains 14 residues. CDR1 and CDR2 from the germline V gene are SGHAT and FQNNGV. The V and J ends lost 5 bases and 5 bases respectively, with 13 bases between them. The CDR3 nucleotides are TGTGCCAGCAGCGGGTGGACGACCAACAATGAGCAGTTCTTC. It is translated as CASSGWTTNNEQFF. Complete variable domain (other parts from reference TRBV11-2 and TRBJ2-1): EAGVAQSPRYKIIEKRQSVAFWCNPISGHATLYWYQQILGQGPKLLIQFQNNGVVDDSQLPKDRFSAERLKGVDSTLKIQPAKLEDSAVYLCASSGWTTNNEQFFGPGTRLTVL.

V is TRBV12-3 or TRBV12-4 and J is TRBJ2-1, with 13 nucleotides matching TRBD2. V gave up 6 bases and J gave up 0 bases; unmatched junction bases: 14. The CDR3 extends over 20 amino acids. CDR3 region: CASRHGTSGNFLSSYNEQFF. DNA for the CDR3: TGTGCCAGCAGACATGGGACTAGCGGGAACTTTTTGAGCTCCTACAATGAGCAGTTCTTC.

The J gene is TRBJ1-1, the V gene TRBV7-8; D unresolved. Between the trimmed V and J ends, which lost 2 bases and 6 bases, there was a span of 16 bases. Germline CDR1 SGHVS, CDR2 FQNEAQ. The CDR3 totals 15 residues. The CDR3 spells CASSLSLREESEAFF. CDR3 nucleotides: TGTGCCAGCAGCTTATCCCTGCGGGAGGAATCTGAAGCTTTCTTT.

This clonotype came up a few times. The chain recombines TRBV5-1 with TRBJ2-4; 13 nucleotides match TRBD2. The germline gives CDR1 SGHRS, CDR2 YFSETQ. J was trimmed by 0 bases and V by 5 bases; bases with no gene match: 8. The CDR3 is made up of 18 amino acids. The CDR3 sequence: CASRRTSGGSLAKNIQYF. The DNA for the CDR3 is TGCGCCAGCAGACGGACTAGCGGGGGTTCTCTAGCCAAAAACATTCAGTACTTC.